This paragraph reports one T cell receptor beta chain. The record originates from a study of control samples from healthy donors and cancer patients. The method was immunoSEQ multiplex PCR; TCRdb's version includes in-frame clones alone and lacks a portion of them. The table records some 130,000 clones, around 90% of them present only once. Trimming shortened V by 3 bases and J by 6 bases, and 15 bases separated the two germline ends. The CDR3 has 15 residues. From germline, CDR1 is LGHNA and CDR2 YNFKEQ. The sequence was obtained from a man younger than 45 in good health. The sequencing sample was made of blood. The rearrangement uses TRBV4-2 and TRBJ1-3; a possible D gene is TRBD1 (6 bases). The CDR3 DNA is TGTGCCAGCAGCCAGGCGACCGGGGGGCAAAACACCATATATTTT. Its protein is CASSQATGGQNTIYF.